The 19 T cell receptor beta chains in this list originate from one sample, sequenced in a study of blood T cell repertoires in COVID-19. Only in-frame clones appear in the TCRdb table, and some are missing; sequencing was by immunoSEQ multiplex PCR. Of about 73,000 clones detected, over 80% appear once; the ten largest clones hold approximately 2.5%. The material sequenced was peripheral blood. All receptors come from a man at least 80 years old with active or convalescent COVID-19.

This chain links TRBV5-6 with TRBJ1-1; 8 bases are a match to TRBD1. The CDR3 has 16 residues. V was clipped by 4 bases and J by 1 base; unmatched bases: 9. CDR1 and CDR2 from the germline V gene are SGHDT and YYEEEE. The CDR3, as DNA: TGTGCCAGCAGCGGCTACGGGACAGGATCGAACACTGAAGCTTTCTTT. Amino acid sequence: CASSGYGTGSNTEAFF. Supplemented by reference TRBV5-6 and TRBJ1-1, the full variable domain reads DAGVTQSPTHLIKTRGQQVTLRCSPKSGHDTVSWYQQALGQGPQFIFQYYEEEERQRGNFPDRFSGHQFPNYSSELNVNALLLGDSALYLCASSGYGTGSNTEAFFGQGTRLTVV.

V and J are TRBV6-1 and TRBJ1-6; D gene ambiguous. This CDR3 is 14 amino acids long. From germline, CDR1 is MNHNS and CDR2 SASEGT. Trimming took off 2 bases at V and 10 bases at J, with 12 bases between the two ends. CDR3: CASSEMVRGSPLHF. CDR3 bases: TGTGCCAGCAGTGAAATGGTCCGGGGATCACCCCTCCACTTT.

The chain carries TRBV5-1 and TRBJ2-2; perhaps TRBD2 as D (6 bases). The germline V and J ends were trimmed by 0 bases and 6 bases, with 12 bases remaining between them. Per the germline V gene, CDR1 is SGHRS and CDR2 is YFSETQ. The CDR3 sequence is 15 residues long. The CDR3 is CASSLAGTLPGELFF. For the CDR3, the DNA is TGCGCCAGCAGCTTGGCCGGGACTCTACCCGGGGAGCTGTTTTTT.

The gene calls are TRBV18 and TRBJ2-5; D is uncertain. This CDR3 has 12 amino acids. V was clipped by 6 bases and J by 3 bases, with 8 bases between them. Per the germline V gene, CDR1 is KGHSH and CDR2 is LQKENI. In nucleotides, the CDR3 is TGTGCCAGCTCGCCTACCGAAGAGACCCAGTACTTC. It specifies CASSPTEETQYF. The complete variable domain, with remaining parts taken from reference TRBV18 and TRBJ2-5, reads NAGVMQNPRHLVRRRGQEARLRCSPMKGHSHVYWYRQLPEEGLKFMVYLQKENIIDESGMPKERFSAEFPKEGPSILRIQQVVRGDSAAYFCASSPTEETQYFGPGTRLLVL.

This chain links TRBV28 with TRBJ1-5; a possible D gene is TRBD1 (5 bases). Germline CDR1 is MDHEN and CDR2 is SYDVKM. The V end lost 7 bases, the J end lost 4 bases, and 11 bases lay between the germline ends. CDR3 length: 13 residues. For the CDR3, the DNA is TGTGCCAGCAATCTAGACAGTAATCAGCCCCAGCATTTT. Amino acids: CASNLDSNQPQHF.

The chain employs TRBV5-1 and TRBJ2-3, with 13 bases that match TRBD2. J lost 5 bases, V lost 1 base, and 10 bases had no gene match. The CDR3 is 18 amino acids. In germline, CDR1 is SGHRS, CDR2 YFSETQ. The CDR3, as DNA: TGCGCCAGCAGCTTGCAACCCACTAGCGGGGGGGCTAAAGATACGCAGTATTTT. Encoded protein: CASSLQPTSGGAKDTQYF.

The chain joins TRBV21-1 to TRBJ1-5; TRBD1, as called in the table, went unchecked against the DNA. TRBV21-1 is annotated as a pseudogene. CDR3 length equals 15 residues. In DNA form, the CDR3 reads TGTGCCAGCAGCAACTGGTGCCCAAAACAGGGGCCCCAGCATTTT. This translates into CASSNWCPKQGPQHF.

The rearrangement joins TRBV6-2 or TRBV6-3 to TRBJ1-1; TRBD1 matches 9 bases. This CDR3 comprises 16 residues. With V trimmed by 5 bases and J by 0 bases, 7 bases remained unmatched. From germline, CDR1 is MNHEY and CDR2 SVGEGT. The CDR3 spells CASSTSRTGVNTEAFF. The DNA of the CDR3 is TGTGCCAGCAGTACTTCCCGGACAGGGGTGAACACTGAAGCTTTCTTT.

The chain combines TRBV6-2 or TRBV6-3 with TRBJ2-7; 11 positions match TRBD2. Germline V CDR1 and CDR2: MNHEY, SVGEGT. The trim removed 5 bases at V and 2 bases at J, leaving 14 bases unmatched. The CDR3 spans 18 residues. In nucleotides, the CDR3 is TGTGCCAGCAGTACAATTCGTTGGGGACTAGCGGCCCCCTACGAGCAGTACTTC. Amino acid sequence: CASSTIRWGLAAPYEQYF.

J is TRBJ2-5 and V is TRBV15; D unresolved. The CDR3 consists of 14 residues. Germline loops: CDR1 LNHNV, CDR2 YYDKDF (reference sequence). The V and J ends lost 0 bases and 5 bases respectively, with 10 bases between them. The CDR3 DNA follows: TGTGCCACCAGCAGAGAGCAAGCAATCGAGACCCAGTACTTC. Amino acids: CATSREQAIETQYF.

The V and J genes are TRBV12-3 or TRBV12-4 and TRBJ1-2; possible D gene TRBD1, 5 bases. The length of the CDR3 is 13 residues. V dropped 6 bases and J dropped 6 bases, with 14 bases sitting between them. This CDR3 is CASRKQVDDGYTF. The CDR3 DNA is TGTGCCAGCAGGAAACAGGTAGATGATGGCTACACCTTC.

The chain links TRBV7-8 to TRBJ1-1, with D maybe TRBD1 (6 bases). Germline-derived CDR1 and CDR2 are SGHVS and FQNEAQ. V dropped 1 base and J dropped 3 bases, with 18 bases sitting between them. The CDR3 is 17 residues long. The CDR3 spells CASSLGPIGTFDTEAFF. The CDR3, as DNA: TGTGCCAGCAGCTTAGGTCCTATTGGGACATTCGACACTGAAGCTTTCTTT.

The V gene is TRBV15, the J gene TRBJ1-3; perhaps TRBD1 as D (5 bases). Trimming took off 5 bases at V and 6 bases at J, with 20 bases between the two ends. CDR1 LNHNV and CDR2 YYDKDF come from the germline V gene (reference sequence). The CDR3 covers 16 residues. The CDR3 spells CATSGLGGTEINTIYF. In DNA form, the CDR3 reads TGTGCCACCAGCGGGCTGGGGGGGACTGAGATAAACACCATATATTTT.

The rearrangement joins TRBV7-9 to TRBJ1-6; D may be TRBD1 (5 bases). This CDR3 region has 14 residues. Between the trimmed V and J ends, which lost 5 bases and 17 bases, there was a span of 22 bases. Germline V lookup: CDR1 SEHNR, CDR2 FQNEAQ (reference sequence). CDR3 nucleotide sequence: TGTGCCAGCAGCCGGCAGGGAACAGCCGGCCTGATCCACTTT. It specifies CASSRQGTAGLIHF.

The CDR3 region has the DNA TGTGCCAGCAGCCAACCCCCCAGTTACGAGCAGTACTTC. It specifies CASSQPPSYEQYF. The chain is built from TRBV4-2 and TRBJ2-7; the D is unclear. The germline V gene has CDR1 LGHNA and CDR2 YNFKEQ. The CDR3 consists of 13 residues. V was cut by 2 bases and J by 4 bases, with 9 bases left in between.

The V and J genes are TRBV27 and TRBJ1-6; TRBD1 agrees at 8 bases. The germline V gene has CDR1 MNHEY and CDR2 SMNVEV (reference sequence). V trimming: 6 bases; J trimming: 10 bases; junction bases outside the gene matches: 11. The CDR3 length is 15 residues. DNA of the CDR3: TGTGCCAGCAGAGCCAGGACAGGGTTTTTGTCACCCCTCCACTTT. As protein: CASRARTGFLSPLHF.

The V and J genes are TRBV5-1 and TRBJ2-2, with 9 bases that match TRBD1. From germline, CDR1 is SGHRS and CDR2 YFSETQ. The V segment lost 4 bases and the J segment 1 base; nucleotides outside the gene matches: 5. The CDR3 covers 16 residues. CDR3: CASSGPDRGNTGELFF. The DNA for the CDR3 is TGCGCCAGCAGCGGGCCGGACAGGGGGAACACCGGGGAGCTGTTTTTT.

V usage is TRBV12-5 and J usage is TRBJ2-3, with D perhaps TRBD1 (6 bases). Trimming took 1 base from V and 3 from J, leaving 14 bases between them. Germline V gene lookup returns CDR1 LGHNT and CDR2 FRNRAP. CDR3 length equals 16 residues. The CDR3 protein is CASGLALRGSTDTQYF. Written as DNA, the CDR3 is TGTGCTAGTGGTTTGGCCCTTAGGGGGTCGACAGATACGCAGTATTTT.

J is TRBJ2-3 and V is TRBV11-2, with TRBD2 matching over 9 bases. V dropped 5 bases and J dropped 5; count of bases not matched to a gene: 14. Germline V gene lookup returns CDR1 SGHAT and CDR2 FQNNGV. The CDR3 consists of 17 residues. The chain's CDR3 is CASSQTGTSIFGDTQYF. DNA for the CDR3: TGTGCCAGCAGCCAAACCGGGACTAGCATTTTTGGAGATACGCAGTATTTT.